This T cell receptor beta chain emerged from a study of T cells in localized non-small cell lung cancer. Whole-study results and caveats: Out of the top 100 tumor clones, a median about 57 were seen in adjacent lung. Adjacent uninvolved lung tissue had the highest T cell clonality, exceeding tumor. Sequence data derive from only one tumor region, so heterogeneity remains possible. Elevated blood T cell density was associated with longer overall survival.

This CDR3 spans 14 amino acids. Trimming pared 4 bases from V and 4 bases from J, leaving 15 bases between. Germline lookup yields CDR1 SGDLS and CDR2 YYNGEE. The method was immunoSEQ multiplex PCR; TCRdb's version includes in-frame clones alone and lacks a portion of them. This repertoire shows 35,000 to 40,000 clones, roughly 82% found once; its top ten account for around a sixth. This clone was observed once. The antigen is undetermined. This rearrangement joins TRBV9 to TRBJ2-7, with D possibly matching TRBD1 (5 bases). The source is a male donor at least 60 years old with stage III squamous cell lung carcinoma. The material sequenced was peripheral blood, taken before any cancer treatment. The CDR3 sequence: CASSPRLGAYEQYF. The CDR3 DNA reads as TGTGCCAGCAGCCCCCGGCTAGGGGCGTACGAGCAGTACTTC.